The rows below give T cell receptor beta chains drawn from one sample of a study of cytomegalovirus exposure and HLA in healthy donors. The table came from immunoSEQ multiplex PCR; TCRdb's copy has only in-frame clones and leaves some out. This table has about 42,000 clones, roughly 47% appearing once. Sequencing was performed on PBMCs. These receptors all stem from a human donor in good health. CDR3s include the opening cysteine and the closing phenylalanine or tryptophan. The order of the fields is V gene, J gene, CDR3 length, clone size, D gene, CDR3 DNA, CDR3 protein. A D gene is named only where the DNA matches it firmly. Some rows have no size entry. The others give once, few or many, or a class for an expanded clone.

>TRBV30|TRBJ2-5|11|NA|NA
TGTGCCTGGGCTCCTCCAGGGACCCAGTACTTC
CAWAPPGTQYF
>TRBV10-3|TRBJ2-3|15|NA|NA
TGTGCCATCAGTGACCGGGGGTCGACAGGGGATACGCAGTATTTT
CAISDRGSTGDTQYF
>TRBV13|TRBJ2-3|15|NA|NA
TGTGCCAGCAGCTTTAGGATGACTAGCACAGATACGCAGTATTTT
CASSFRMTSTDTQYF
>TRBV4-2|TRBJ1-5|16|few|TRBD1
TGTGCCAGCAGCTCATCCAGGGGGCTGAGCAATCAGCCCCAGCATTTT
CASSSSRGLSNQPQHF
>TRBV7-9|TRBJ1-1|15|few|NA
TGTGCCAGCAGCCAAAGGGGGGGAGCGAACACTGAAGCTTTCTTT
CASSQRGGANTEAFF
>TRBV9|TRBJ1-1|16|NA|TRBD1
TGTGCCAGCAGCGTAGATCTTCAGGGGGAGATTTTCGGAGCTTTCTTT
CASSVDLQGEIFGAFF
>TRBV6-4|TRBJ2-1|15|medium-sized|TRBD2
TGTGCCAGCAGTGACTCGGGGGGGGGCTACAATGAGCAGTTCTTC
CASSDSGGGYNEQFF
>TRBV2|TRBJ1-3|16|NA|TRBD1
TGTGCCAGCAACGGACCGAACAGGGGGCCTGGAAACACCATATATTTT
CASNGPNRGPGNTIYF
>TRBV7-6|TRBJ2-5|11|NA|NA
TGTGCCAGCAGCTTTAAAGAGACCCAGTACTTC
CASSFKETQYF
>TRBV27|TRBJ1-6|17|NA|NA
TGTGCCAGCAGTTTATCGGCGGTCTTCTCCTATAATTCACCCCTCCACTTT
CASSLSAVFSYNSPLHF
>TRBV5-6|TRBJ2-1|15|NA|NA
TGTGCCAGCAGCTTGTCGCTAGCCCTTGACAATGAGCAGTTCTTC
CASSLSLALDNEQFF
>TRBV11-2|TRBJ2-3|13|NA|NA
TGTGCCAGCAGCCCCCGGAGAGAAGATACGCAGTATTTT
CASSPRREDTQYF
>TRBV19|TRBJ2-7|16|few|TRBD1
TGTGCCAGTAGCCCAATCCACGGACAGGTGGCCTACGAGCAGTACTTC
CASSPIHGQVAYEQYF
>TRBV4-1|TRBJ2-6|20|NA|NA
TGCGCCAGCAGCTCACGACTGCGGGCGACAGGCCTTTCTGGGGCCAACGTCCTGACTTTC
CASSSRLRATGLSGANVLTF
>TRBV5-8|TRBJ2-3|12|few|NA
TGTGCCAGCAGCTTAGCGGGAGATACGCAGTATTTT
CASSLAGDTQYF
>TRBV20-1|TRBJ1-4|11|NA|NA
TGCAGTGGGTCGGGGGGTGAAAAACTGTTTTTT
CSGSGGEKLFF
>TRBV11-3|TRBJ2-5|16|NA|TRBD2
TGTGCCAGCAGCTTAGTAAGCGGGGGGACCCAAGAGACCCAGTACTTC
CASSLVSGGTQETQYF
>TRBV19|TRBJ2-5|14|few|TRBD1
TGTGCCAGTAGTATACCAGGGGGCGAAGAGACCCAGTACTTC
CASSIPGGEETQYF